Presented here are 16 T cell receptor beta chains from one specimen sequenced in a study of cytomegalovirus exposure and HLA in healthy donors. PCR used 60 Vbeta primers and 13 Jbeta primers. Only in-frame clones appear in the TCRdb table, and some are missing; sequencing was by immunoSEQ multiplex PCR. The data show roughly 100,000 clones, roughly 80% seen once. The sequencing sample was made of PBMCs. The receptors shown here come from a man aged 25 to 40 in good health and CMV-seropositive.

This chain joins TRBV7-6 and TRBJ1-5, with D perhaps matching TRBD1 (5 bases). Trimming cost V 1 base and J 4 bases, with 5 bases left between them. Germline CDR1 is SGHVS and CDR2 is FNYEAQ. The CDR3 totals 13 residues. The CDR3 region is CASSLGQNQPQHF. CDR3 coding DNA: TGTGCCAGCAGCTTAGGACAGAATCAGCCCCAGCATTTT.

The chain uses TRBV10-3 and TRBJ2-5; 9 nucleotides line up with TRBD1. The V and J ends lost 6 bases and 3 bases, in that order; junction bases with no gene match: 5. This CDR3 region has 14 residues. CDR1 is ENHRY, CDR2 SYGVKD, per germline. The CDR3 DNA is TGTGCCATCAGCCCGACAGGGGGTGAAGAGACCCAGTACTTC. It is translated as CAISPTGGEETQYF.

This clone has only a few counts. The V and J genes are TRBV5-5 and TRBJ1-1; D call uncertain. Between the trimmed V and J ends, which lost 2 bases and 12 bases, there was a span of 11 bases. This CDR3 is built from 11 residues. From germline, CDR1 is SGHKS and CDR2 YYEKEE (reference sequence). CDR3 DNA sequence: TGTGCCAGCAGCTTTAGCGTTGCACCTTTCTTT. It yields the protein CASSFSVAPFF.

V usage is TRBV2 and J usage is TRBJ2-5; D might be TRBD2 (5 bases). Germline V gene data show CDR1 as SNHLY and CDR2 as FYNNEI. CDR3 length: 12 amino acids. V gave up 2 bases and J gave up 5 bases, with 6 bases separating them. As DNA, the CDR3 is TGTGCCAGCAGTGAACGGGGTGAGACCCAGTACTTC. Translating gives CASSERGETQYF.

This chain connects TRBV5-6 to TRBJ2-7, with 7 nucleotides matching TRBD1. The CDR3 is made up of 15 amino acids. CDR1 is SGHDT, CDR2 YYEEEE, per germline. Germline trimming cut 0 bases from V and 2 bases from J; bases unmatched to any gene: 5. The CDR3 region has the DNA TGTGCCAGCAGCTTGGCAGGGGGTTGGGCCTACGAGCAGTACTTC. This translates into CASSLAGGWAYEQYF.

The chain carries TRBV7-6 and TRBJ2-2; 7 bases fit TRBD1. CDR3 size: 15 residues. V dropped 6 bases and J dropped 2; count of bases not matched to a gene: 6. Germline V lookup: CDR1 SGHVS, CDR2 FNYEAQ. Here the CDR3 DNA reads TGTGCCAGCAGAACCTACAGGGGAAACACCGGGGAGCTGTTTTTT. It codes for CASRTYRGNTGELFF.

A few counts support this clone. This chain joins TRBV15 and TRBJ2-1, with TRBD1 matching 9 bases. The junction had 10 bases not matched to a gene; V was cut back by 5 bases and J by 11 bases. The germline V gene encodes CDR1 LNHNV and CDR2 YYDKDF (reference sequence). The CDR3 loop spans 14 amino acids. The CDR3 region has the DNA TGTGCCACCAGCTCCGGGACAGGGTACAACAAGCAGTTCTTC. This encodes CATSSGTGYNKQFF.

The chain employs TRBV30 and TRBJ2-3, with D possibly matching TRBD2 (5 bases). Germline loops: CDR1 GTSNPN, CDR2 SVGIG (reference sequence). There are 14 residues in the CDR3. With 3 bases removed from V and 0 bases from J, the gap between germline ends came to 10 bases. The CDR3 DNA reads as TGTGCCTGGAGATTAAGCGGTAGCACAGATACGCAGTATTTT. Amino acid sequence: CAWRLSGSTDTQYF.

The genes are TRBV2 and TRBJ2-5; no definite D call. V was clipped by 3 bases and J by 0 bases, with 5 bases between them. Germline lookup yields CDR1 SNHLY and CDR2 FYNNEI. The CDR3 has 13 amino acids. CDR3: CASSEEYQETQYF. CDR3 sequence (DNA): TGTGCCAGCAGTGAGGAGTACCAAGAGACCCAGTACTTC.

V usage is TRBV4-3 and J usage is TRBJ2-1; the match to TRBD2 covers 16 bases. The CDR3 covers 19 residues. In germline, CDR1 is LGHNA, CDR2 YSLEER. V dropped 0 bases and J dropped 5; count of bases not matched to a gene: 7. The CDR3 nucleotides read TGCGCCAGCAGCCAAGATTCCTGGGGACTAGCGGGGGGGCACAATGAGCAGTTCTTC. This encodes CASSQDSWGLAGGHNEQFF.

The V gene is TRBV25-1, the J gene TRBJ1-3, with TRBD1 as a possible D gene (5 bases). The V end lost 5 bases, the J end lost 8 bases, and 16 bases lay between the germline ends. Germline loops: CDR1 MGHDK, CDR2 SYGVNS. The CDR3 extends over 14 amino acids. CDR3 nucleotides: TGTGCCAGCAGTTTCTCCCGGGACTTCGACACCATATATTTT. Protein sequence: CASSFSRDFDTIYF.

The rearrangement joins TRBV18 to TRBJ2-4; 7 bases fit TRBD1. CDR3 length: 18 amino acids. Germline V gene sequence: CDR1 KGHSH, CDR2 LQKENI. V trimming: 2 bases; J trimming: 0 bases; junction bases outside the gene matches: 10. The CDR3 region has the DNA TGTGCCAGCTCACCAACCGGACAGGTTGGGGTAGCCAAAAACATTCAGTACTTC. This codes for CASSPTGQVGVAKNIQYF.

This chain links TRBV5-1 with TRBJ1-4; tentatively, D is TRBD1 (6 bases). Germline CDR1 SGHRS, CDR2 YFSETQ. The CDR3 contains 14 residues. The V and J ends lost 4 bases and 2 bases respectively, with 9 bases between them. CDR3: CASSRTGTNEKLFF. The CDR3 DNA reads as TGCGCCAGCAGCAGAACAGGGACTAATGAAAAACTGTTTTTT.

The chain combines TRBV7-2 with TRBJ2-3; a weak D match, TRBD2 (6 bases). Germline V CDR1 and CDR2: SGHTA, FQGNSA. The CDR3 runs 15 residues. Trimming pared 5 bases from V and 4 bases from J, leaving 16 bases between. CDR3 sequence reads: CASSEGLTTADTQYF. The CDR3 bases are TGTGCCAGCAGCGAGGGACTGACTACCGCAGATACGCAGTATTTT.

A single count supports this clone. The chain recombines TRBV19 with TRBJ1-2; D is unclear. The CDR3 contains 17 residues. From germline, CDR1 is LNHDA and CDR2 SQIVND (reference sequence). V was pared by 5 bases and J by 1 base, with 20 bases between. CDR3 bases: TGTGCCAGTAGTGCCACACGGAGGTGGACCTTTAACTATGGCTACACCTTC. Protein: CASSATRRWTFNYGYTF.

The V call is TRBV6-7, the J call TRBJ2-7, with a possible D match to TRBD1 (5 bases). TRBV6-7 is an ORF, and what it does is uncertain. There are 17 residues in the CDR3. Between the trimmed V and J ends, which lost 0 bases and 2 bases, there was a span of 17 bases. DNA for the CDR3: TGTGCCAGCAGTTACTCGCGTAGGGGAATAAAGACCTACGAGCAGTACTTC. Protein sequence: CASSYSRRGIKTYEQYF.